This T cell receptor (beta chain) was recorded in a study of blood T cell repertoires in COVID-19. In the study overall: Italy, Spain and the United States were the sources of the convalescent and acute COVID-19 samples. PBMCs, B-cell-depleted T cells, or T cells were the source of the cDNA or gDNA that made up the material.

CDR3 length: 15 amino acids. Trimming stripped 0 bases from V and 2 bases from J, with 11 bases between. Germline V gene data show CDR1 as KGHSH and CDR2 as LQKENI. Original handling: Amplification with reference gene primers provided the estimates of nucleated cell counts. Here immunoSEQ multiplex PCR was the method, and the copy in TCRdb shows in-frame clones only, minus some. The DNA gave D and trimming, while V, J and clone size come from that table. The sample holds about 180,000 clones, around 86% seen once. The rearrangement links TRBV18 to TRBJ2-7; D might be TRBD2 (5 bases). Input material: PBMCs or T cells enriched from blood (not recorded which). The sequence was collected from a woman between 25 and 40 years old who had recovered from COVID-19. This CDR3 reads CASSPPAATTYEQYF. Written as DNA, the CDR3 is TGTGCCAGCTCACCACCGGCAGCGACTACCTACGAGCAGTACTTC.